The entry below gives a single T cell receptor (beta chain) sequence along with its context. This entry is derived from a study of blood T cell repertoires in COVID-19. Study at large: Sites across the United States, Italy and Spain contributed samples from acute and convalescent COVID-19.

Enrolled through a virtual design, the participants were between roughly 18 and 90 years of age and came from fewer than 30 US areas. CDR3 length equals 12 residues. The V end was cut by 5 bases, the J end by 4 bases, with 8 bases between. Only in-frame clones appear in the TCRdb table, and some are missing; sequencing was by immunoSEQ multiplex PCR. The table includes over 200,000 clones, 80% to 90% detected once. Sequencing was done on a sample of PBMCs or T cells enriched from blood (not recorded which). The TCR comes from a man aged 40-50 years who had recovered from COVID-19. The chain joins TRBV12-3 or TRBV12-4 to TRBJ1-2, with D perhaps matching TRBD1 (6 bases). CDR3 sequence reads: CASSKQGYGYTF. The CDR3 DNA follows: TGTGCCAGCAGTAAACAGGGCTATGGCTACACCTTC.